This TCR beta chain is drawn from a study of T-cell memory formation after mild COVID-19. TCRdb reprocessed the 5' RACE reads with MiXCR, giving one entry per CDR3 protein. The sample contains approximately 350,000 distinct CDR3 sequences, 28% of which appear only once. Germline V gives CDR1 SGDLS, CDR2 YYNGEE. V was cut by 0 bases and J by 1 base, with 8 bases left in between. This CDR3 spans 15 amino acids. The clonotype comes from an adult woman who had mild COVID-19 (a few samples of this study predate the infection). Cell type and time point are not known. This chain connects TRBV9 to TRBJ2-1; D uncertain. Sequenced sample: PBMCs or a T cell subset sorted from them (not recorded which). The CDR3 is CASSVGGGSYNEQFF. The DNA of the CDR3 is TGTGCCAGCAGCGTAGGTGGTGGATCCTACAATGAGCAGTTCTTC.